This T cell receptor beta chain comes out of a study of long-term antiretroviral therapy in people with HIV. Study conclusions and caveats: Blood, drawn from about 2003 to 2017, may reflect older ART regimens.

Worth noting for this clone: Its specificity is not known.

Researchers ran immunoSEQ v3.0 at survey level. Measured with immunoSEQ multiplex PCR; TCRdb has only the in-frame clones, and not every one. The table has about 24,000 clones, roughly 84% seen once. V shed 4 bases and J 0 bases; nucleotides not matched to a gene: 2. CDR1 MDHEN and CDR2 SYDVKM come from the germline V gene. The CDR3 has 15 residues. This TCR was recovered from a man aged 25-45 years with HIV. This chain links TRBV28 with TRBJ2-1, with 8 bases identical to TRBD1. The source material was unsorted PBMCs, sampled 4.3 years after starting antiretroviral therapy. The CDR3: CASSWTGSSYNEQFF. The CDR3 region has the DNA TGTGCCAGCAGTTGGACAGGGAGCTCCTACAATGAGCAGTTCTTC.